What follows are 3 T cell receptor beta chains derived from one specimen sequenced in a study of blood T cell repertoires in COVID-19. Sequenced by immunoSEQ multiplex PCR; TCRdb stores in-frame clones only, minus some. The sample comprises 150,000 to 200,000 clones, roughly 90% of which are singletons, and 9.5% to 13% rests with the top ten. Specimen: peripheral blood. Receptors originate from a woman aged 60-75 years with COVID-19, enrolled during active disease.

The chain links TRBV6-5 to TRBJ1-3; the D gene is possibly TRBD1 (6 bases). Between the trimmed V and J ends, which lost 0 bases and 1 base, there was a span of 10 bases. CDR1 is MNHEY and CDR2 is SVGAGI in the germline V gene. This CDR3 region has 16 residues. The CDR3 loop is CASSYSSQGSGNTIYF. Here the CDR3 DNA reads TGTGCCAGCAGTTACTCAAGCCAGGGGTCTGGAAACACCATATATTTT.

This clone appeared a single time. CDR3 in DNA: TGTGCCAGCAGTTTAAATCCGGCTAACTATGGCTACACCTTC. Encoded protein: CASSLNPANYGYTF. The V and J genes are TRBV27 and TRBJ1-2; no clear D gene. Germline V CDR1 and CDR2: MNHEY, SMNVEV (reference sequence). The CDR3 is 14 residues long. Trimming cost V 2 bases and J 0 bases, with 7 bases left between them.

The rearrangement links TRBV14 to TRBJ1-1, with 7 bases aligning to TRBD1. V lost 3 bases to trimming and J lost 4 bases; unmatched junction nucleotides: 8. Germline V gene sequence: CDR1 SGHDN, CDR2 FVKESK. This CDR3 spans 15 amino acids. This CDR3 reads CASSHRGLSGTEAFF. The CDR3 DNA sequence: TGTGCCAGCAGCCACAGGGGGTTATCGGGCACTGAAGCTTTCTTT.